This T cell receptor (beta chain) was recovered during a study of Tregs in tolerant kidney transplant recipients. The CDR3 has 16 amino acids. The V and J ends lost 5 bases and 1 base, in that order; junction bases with no gene match: 7. CDR1 is SGHAT and CDR2 is FQNNGV in the germline V gene. TCRdb keeps only in-frame clones here, not all; method: immunoSEQ multiplex PCR. The sample lists tens of thousands of clones; about 91% were seen once. The V and J genes are TRBV11-2 and TRBJ2-3; 9 bases are shared with TRBD2. This receptor was obtained from a human donor who received a combined kidney and bone marrow transplant. The source was Tregs from blood, collected before the transplant. The DNA of the CDR3 is TGTGCCAGCAGCCTAGGGGGCGGGAGGGGCACAGATACGCAGTATTTT. Translation gives CASSLGGGRGTDTQYF.